This T cell receptor beta chain was found in a study of cytomegalovirus exposure and HLA in healthy donors. Vbeta (60) and Jbeta (13) primers were used in the PCR. Per the study methods: Later analysis identified approximately 80 million unique TCR beta chains, 10 million to 12 million shared. TCRdb's table, derived via immunoSEQ multiplex PCR, lists solely in-frame clones and lacks some. The DNA gave D and trimming, while V, J and clone size come from that table. Recorded for this sample: 120,000 to 150,000 clones. A word on this clone: This same CDR3 is encoded by further DNA sequences in the sample.

Trimming took 3 bases from V and 3 from J, leaving 13 bases between them. The CDR3 totals 15 residues. Germline-derived CDR1 and CDR2 are MGHRA and YSYEKL. V gene TRBV4-1 combines with J gene TRBJ2-3, with D perhaps matching TRBD1 (5 bases). The sequence came from a man aged 35-49 years in good health and CMV-seronegative. The sequencing input was PBMCs. CDR3 residues: CASSHSGQGTDTQYF. Written as DNA, the CDR3 is TGCGCCAGCAGCCACTCTGGGCAGGGAACAGATACGCAGTATTTT.